These 28 T cell receptor beta chains share one sample of origin, sequenced in a study of blood T cells in healthy people across ages. A second PCR of 7 to 11 cycles used a sample-barcoded 5' primer and a J-beta primer mix. TCRdb re-called the 5' RACE reads through MiXCR, storing one row per CDR3 protein. The data contain about 670,000 distinct CDR3 sequences, 40% to 45% of them seen just once; the ten biggest clones take up around 30%. Sequences were obtained from blood. The source is a man older than 75 in good health.

The rearrangement links TRBV20-1 to TRBJ1-1; no firm D call. CDR3 size: 13 residues. Germline assignment: CDR1 DFQATT and CDR2 SNEGSKA (reference sequence). The ends were cut back, 0 bases at V and 4 bases at J, with 9 bases in the middle. CDR3 in amino acids: CSARDLLATEAFF. CDR3 sequence (DNA): TGCAGTGCTAGAGATCTATTGGCCACTGAAGCTTTCTTT.

The V call is TRBV7-2, the J call TRBJ1-1; 7 bases match TRBD1. V lost 1 base to trimming and J lost 6 bases; unmatched junction nucleotides: 8. This CDR3 is built from 15 residues. Per the germline V gene, CDR1 is SGHTA and CDR2 is FQGNSA. Written as DNA, the CDR3 is TGTGCCAGCAGCTTAGAGAAGGGGGCTCTTTCTGAAGCTTTCTTT. Translation: CASSLEKGALSEAFF.

This clonotype was counted only a few times. The chain combines TRBV6-2 or TRBV6-3 with TRBJ2-3; TRBD1 agrees at 9 bases. Germline V gene sequence: CDR1 MNHEY, CDR2 SVGEGT. The CDR3 consists of 13 residues. The ends lost 7 bases at V and 4 bases at J; junction bases unmatched: 3. Here the CDR3 reads CASTRDRADTQYF. The CDR3 nucleotides read TGTGCCAGCACTCGGGACAGGGCAGATACGCAGTATTTT.

This clonotype was counted once. V gene TRBV7-2 combines with J gene TRBJ1-1, with no clear D. The CDR3 runs to 13 residues. The V and J ends lost 4 bases and 5 bases respectively, with 11 bases between them. Germline V lookup: CDR1 SGHTA, CDR2 FQGNSA. The CDR3 is CASSSTIGTEAFF. CDR3 DNA sequence: TGTGCCAGCAGCTCCACCATCGGGACTGAAGCTTTCTTT.

The table lists this clonotype with a few counts. The J gene is TRBJ2-7, the V gene TRBV6-2 or TRBV6-3, with 7 bases aligning to TRBD2. V gave up 6 bases and J gave up 4 bases; unmatched junction bases: 15. The germline V gene has CDR1 MNHEY and CDR2 SVGEGT. There are 16 residues in the CDR3. The CDR3 reads CASRERSRAGSYEQYF. The CDR3 DNA sequence: TGTGCCAGCAGAGAGAGGAGCAGAGCGGGGTCGTACGAGCAGTACTTC.

In its sample, this clonotype was seen a few times. The CDR3 loop is CASRAEGQALETQYF. DNA for the CDR3: TGTGCCAGCAGAGCCGAGGGACAGGCCTTGGAGACCCAGTACTTC. The chain has TRBV6-2 or TRBV6-3 and TRBJ2-5; 8 bases are shared with TRBD1. Germline V gene data show CDR1 as MNHEY and CDR2 as SVGEGT. J lost 5 bases, V lost 6 bases, and 11 bases had no gene match. This CDR3 has 15 amino acids.

V and J are TRBV3-1 and TRBJ2-1, with TRBD2 matching over 13 bases. This CDR3 region has 15 residues. Germline-derived CDR1 and CDR2 are LGHDT and YNNKEL (reference sequence). The junction had 5 bases not matched to a gene; V was cut back by 4 bases and J by 8 bases. The chain's CDR3 is CASSRRLAGGDEQFF. DNA of the CDR3: TGTGCCAGCAGCCGCCGACTAGCGGGGGGAGATGAGCAGTTCTTC.

In its sample, this clonotype was seen many times. The V and J genes are TRBV12-3 or TRBV12-4 and TRBJ2-1, with 7 bases matching TRBD1. The J call may be incorrect, as the DNA end agrees better with TRBJ2-7. This CDR3 spans 16 amino acids. The CDR3 DNA is TGTGCCAGCAGTGACCCGGGACAGACCTCCTACAATGAGCAGTACTTC. Its protein product is CASSDPGQTSYNEQYF.

This chain links TRBV5-1 with TRBJ1-2; 7 bases line up with TRBD1. V lost 6 bases to trimming and J lost 1 base; unmatched junction nucleotides: 6. CDR3 length equals 14 residues. From germline, CDR1 is SGHRS and CDR2 YFSETQ. The CDR3 spells CASTPGTDNYGYTF. The CDR3 DNA sequence: TGCGCCAGCACCCCCGGGACAGATAACTATGGCTACACCTTC.

The chain is built from TRBV7-2 and TRBJ2-1; 15 nucleotides line up with TRBD2. Losses at the gene ends were 1 base for V and 1 base for J; bases not matched to a gene: 8. CDR3 length: 20 amino acids. Germline V gene lookup returns CDR1 SGHTA and CDR2 FQGNSA. This CDR3 reads CASSLGRPGLAGGSYNEQFF. CDR3 nucleotide sequence: TGTGCCAGCAGCTTAGGCCGACCGGGACTAGCGGGGGGTTCCTACAATGAGCAGTTCTTC.

Many counts were recorded for this clonotype. This sequence joins TRBV7-2 and TRBJ2-6; D gene uncertain. The CDR3 has 16 amino acids. Germline values: CDR1 SGHTA, CDR2 FQGNSA. The V end lost 2 bases, the J end lost 1 base, and 9 bases lay between the germline ends. CDR3 bases: TGTGCCAGCAGCTTACTCGTTGGGTCTGGGGCCAACGTCCTGACTTTC. Residues: CASSLLVGSGANVLTF.

The chain employs TRBV29-1 and TRBJ2-7; tentatively, D is TRBD1 (6 bases). The J call may be mistaken, given a closer DNA end match to TRBJ2-5. The germline CDR1 and CDR2 sequences are SQVTM and ANQGSEA. This CDR3 has 13 residues. CDR3 protein: CSVGTGPQETQYF. CDR3 DNA sequence: TGCAGCGTTGGAACAGGGCCCCAAGAGACCCAGTACTTC.

This clonotype was seen a handful of times. In DNA form, the CDR3 reads TGTGCCAGCAGTTTCCCGGCCCAACTAGATACGCAGTATTTT. This gives the protein CASSFPAQLDTQYF. This rearrangement joins TRBV12-3 or TRBV12-4 to TRBJ2-3; no clear D. Trimming took 3 bases from V and 5 from J, leaving 12 bases between them. The CDR3 length is 14 residues.

The chain uses TRBV20-1 and TRBJ2-1; D is possibly TRBD2 (5 bases). V was pared by 3 bases and J by 0 bases, with 9 bases between. CDR3 length: 14 residues. Germline V gene lookup returns CDR1 DFQATT and CDR2 SNEGSKA (reference sequence). The CDR3 loop is CSARRANSYNEQFF. CDR3 nucleotide sequence: TGCAGTGCTAGGCGGGCCAACTCCTACAATGAGCAGTTCTTC.

The chain combines TRBV7-2 with TRBJ2-1, with 11 positions matching TRBD2. The CDR3 length is 15 residues. CDR1 is SGHTA, CDR2 FQGNSA, per germline. The J segment lost 9 bases and the V segment lost 4 bases, leaving 8 bases of the junction unmatched. The CDR3 spells CASSSTSGVGGEQFF. CDR3 coding DNA: TGTGCCAGCAGCTCGACTAGCGGGGTCGGCGGTGAGCAGTTCTTC.

This clonotype was detected a few times. The chain has TRBV10-3 and TRBJ2-4, with unresolved D. The CDR3 has 13 residues. The V gene's germline CDR1 is ENHRY and CDR2 SYGVKD. V dropped 0 bases and J dropped 7 bases, with 7 bases sitting between them. This CDR3 reads CAISESAPNIQYF. The CDR3, as DNA: TGTGCCATCAGTGAGTCGGCTCCGAACATTCAGTACTTC.

The chain joins TRBV12-3 or TRBV12-4 to TRBJ1-2; TRBD1 might be the D (5 bases). V shed 7 bases and J shed 7 bases, with 10 bases lying between them. The CDR3 covers 11 residues. The CDR3 DNA sequence: TGTGCCAGCACCCTCGGGGGTGGCTACACCTTC. Translation gives CASTLGGGYTF.

This rearrangement joins TRBV2 to TRBJ2-4; D is possibly TRBD1 (5 bases). The J call may be wrong; the DNA end is better matched by TRBJ2-5. This CDR3 is built from 12 residues. CDR1 is SNHLY, CDR2 FYNNEI, per germline. CDR3 residues: CASRRQKETQYF. The CDR3 DNA reads TGTGCCAGCCGTCGACAGAAAGAGACCCAGTACTTC.

The chain joins TRBV20-1 to TRBJ2-7, with 8 bases lining up with TRBD1. The CDR3 covers 14 residues. The V and J ends lost 1 base and 3 bases, in that order; junction bases with no gene match: 5. Germline values: CDR1 DFQATT, CDR2 SNEGSKA (reference sequence). The CDR3 protein is CSARGDRRNYEQYF. The CDR3, as DNA: TGCAGTGCTAGAGGGGACAGGAGAAACTACGAGCAGTACTTC.

CDR3 amino acids: CASRDRSQETQYF. For the CDR3, the DNA is TGCGCCAGCAGGGACAGATCACAAGAGACCCAGTACTTC. The J gene is TRBJ2-5, the V gene TRBV5-1; D may be TRBD1 (6 bases). The CDR3 contains 13 residues. Germline V gene data show CDR1 as SGHRS and CDR2 as YFSETQ. Trimming took off 5 bases at V and 2 bases at J, with 10 bases between the two ends. Supplemented by reference TRBV5-1 and TRBJ2-5, the full variable domain reads KAGVTQTPRYLIKTRGQQVTLSCSPISGHRSVSWYQQTPGQGLQFLFEYFSETQRNKGNFPGRFSGRQFSNSRSEMNVSTLELGDSALYLCASRDRSQETQYFGPGTRLLVL.

This clonotype was seen only a few times. The chain links TRBV20-1 to TRBJ2-1; no clear D. This CDR3 region has 12 residues. Trimming pared 7 bases from V and 0 bases from J, leaving 7 bases between. Germline assignment: CDR1 DFQATT and CDR2 SNEGSKA (reference sequence). In nucleotides, the CDR3 is TGCAGTGGTACTTACTCCTACAATGAGCAGTTCTTC. The encoded protein is CSGTYSYNEQFF.

The genes are TRBV4-1 and TRBJ2-2, with D uncertain. The CDR3 runs 16 residues. Per the germline V gene, CDR1 is MGHRA and CDR2 is YSYEKL. V was cut by 0 bases and J by 4 bases, with 12 bases left in between. The CDR3 DNA follows: TGCGCCAGCAGCCAAGATCGAGGCTGGACCACCGGGGAGCTGTTTTTT. Translating it yields CASSQDRGWTTGELFF.

The chain has TRBV20-1 and TRBJ2-1; 12 nucleotides align to TRBD2. CDR3 length: 18 residues. The V and J ends lost 2 bases and 0 bases, in that order; junction bases with no gene match: 8. Germline CDR1 reads DFQATT; CDR2 reads SNEGSKA (reference sequence). The CDR3 nucleotides are TGCAGTGCTAGACGGGGACTAGCGGGCCAAAACTCCTACAATGAGCAGTTCTTC. Residues: CSARRGLAGQNSYNEQFF.

The chain employs TRBV7-2 and TRBJ1-2, with 7 bases matching TRBD1. The germline V gene encodes CDR1 SGHTA and CDR2 FQGNSA. V lost 5 bases, J lost 2 bases, and 8 bases stayed unmatched. CDR3 size: 15 residues. The CDR3 nucleotides read TGTGCCAGCAGCGCAAGGGACAGATTAAACTATGGCTACACCTTC. The encoded protein is CASSARDRLNYGYTF.

This rearrangement joins TRBV6-1 to TRBJ2-4; D is uncertain. The J call may be wrong; the DNA end is better matched by TRBJ2-5. CDR1 and CDR2 (germline): MNHNS, SASEGT. The CDR3 covers 14 residues. For the CDR3, the DNA is TGTGCCAGCAGGGGTGATAGGCGTCGGGAGACCCAGTACTTC. Translated: CASRGDRRRETQYF.

This sequence joins TRBV11-2 and TRBJ2-5; D unclear. The CDR3 has 13 residues. Germline values: CDR1 SGHAT, CDR2 FQNNGV. Between the trimmed V and J ends, which lost 6 bases and 11 bases, there was a span of 19 bases. The CDR3 region has the DNA TGTGCCAGCAGTTATAAAACTGGGAATGAGCAGTACTTC. Its translation is CASSYKTGNEQYF.

This sequence joins TRBV27 and TRBJ1-2, with a tentative D call TRBD1 (5 bases). V lost 7 bases and J lost 4, with 16 bases in between. The CDR3 is 14 amino acids. Germline values: CDR1 MNHEY, CDR2 SMNVEV (reference sequence). In nucleotides, the CDR3 is TGTGCCAGCACCTCCACCGGGGACGGCTATGGCTACACCTTC. Encoded protein: CASTSTGDGYGYTF.

This clonotype occurred many times. The chain carries TRBV20-1 and TRBJ2-7, with 10 nucleotides matching TRBD1. Germline V gives CDR1 DFQATT, CDR2 SNEGSKA (reference sequence). This CDR3 spans 12 amino acids. The chain's CDR3 is CSSGTGAYEQYF. For the CDR3, the DNA is TGCAGCTCCGGGACAGGGGCCTACGAGCAGTACTTC.